This TCR beta chain was recovered during a study of cytomegalovirus exposure and HLA in healthy donors. General study results and limits: Specific recognition of CMV antigens was confirmed in vitro for three chains (all CMV-associated).

The CDR3 length is 13 residues. Germline CDR1 is MNHEY and CDR2 is SMNVEV (reference sequence). Trimming pared 7 bases from V and 3 bases from J, leaving 12 bases between. 13 Jbeta primers and 60 Vbeta primers were used for the PCR. Sequenced by immunoSEQ multiplex PCR; TCRdb stores in-frame clones only, minus some. The table lists roughly 120,000 clones, roughly four fifths of them singletons. Worth noting for this clone: What it recognizes is unknown.

This receptor was identified in a young woman in good health and CMV-seronegative. V is TRBV27 and J is TRBJ1-2, with a tentative D call TRBD1 (6 bases). The sample was PBMCs. CDR3: CASKDRTHYGYTF. The CDR3 DNA is TGTGCCAGCAAAGACAGGACCCACTATGGCTACACCTTC.